These 9 T cell receptor beta chains came from one sample sequenced in a study of blood T cell repertoires in COVID-19. Method: immunoSEQ multiplex PCR; TCRdb's copy keeps in-frame clones and lacks some. This table has about 210,000 clones, 75% to 90% appearing once. The sequenced material came from peripheral blood. These TCRs come from a woman between 40 and 50 years old with acute or convalescent COVID-19.

This chain links TRBV29-1 with TRBJ2-5; maybe TRBD1 (5 bases). V lost 2 bases, J lost 6 bases, and 16 bases lay in between. Germline V gene data show CDR1 as SQVTM and CDR2 as ANQGSEA. The CDR3 is 14 amino acids. The CDR3 loop is CSVERGFQGQTQYF. CDR3 sequence (DNA): TGCAGCGTTGAAAGGGGCTTTCAAGGGCAGACCCAGTACTTC.

This chain joins TRBV2 and TRBJ2-1, with TRBD1 matching 9 bases. CDR1 SNHLY and CDR2 FYNNEI come from the germline V gene. CDR3 length: 14 residues. V dropped 10 bases and J dropped 4; count of bases not matched to a gene: 8. The CDR3 region has the DNA TGTGCCACACTCTGGACAGGGGCTTACAATGAGCAGTTCTTC. It is translated as CATLWTGAYNEQFF.

This chain uses TRBV30 with TRBJ2-5; D possibly corresponds to TRBD1 (6 bases). The CDR3 runs 15 residues. The V end was cut by 4 bases, the J end by 2 bases, with 17 bases between. The V gene's germline CDR1 is GTSNPN and CDR2 SVGIG (reference sequence). CDR3 amino acids: CAWTPGQLLQETQYF. As DNA, the CDR3 is TGTGCCTGGACACCGGGACAATTACTTCAAGAGACCCAGTACTTC. Using reference TRBV30 and TRBJ2-5 for the parts outside the CDR3, the full variable domain is SQTIHQWPATLVQPVGSPLSLECTVEGTSNPNLYWYRQAAGRGLQLLFYSVGIGQISSEVPQNLSASRPQDRQFILSSKKLLLSDSGFYLCAWTPGQLLQETQYFGPGTRLLVL.

The chain carries TRBV13 and TRBJ1-2; D uncertain. CDR1 and CDR2 (germline): PRHDT, FYEKMQ (reference sequence). Trimming left V 2 bases short and J 7 bases short, with 5 bases between. The CDR3 sequence is 11 residues long. The CDR3 sequence: CASSLPVGYTF. The CDR3 nucleotides read TGTGCCAGCAGCTTACCGGTTGGCTACACCTTC.

V usage is TRBV5-1 and J usage is TRBJ1-2, with D maybe TRBD1 (5 bases). CDR1 and CDR2 from the germline V gene are SGHRS and YFSETQ. The CDR3 is 15 amino acids. V lost 1 base and J lost 1, with 11 bases in between. The DNA for the CDR3 is TGCGCCAGCAGCTTGCTGGGGCATAATAACTATGGCTACACCTTC. It encodes CASSLLGHNNYGYTF.

The chain links TRBV18 to TRBJ1-2; 8 nucleotides match TRBD1. The germline V gene encodes CDR1 KGHSH and CDR2 LQKENI. The length of the CDR3 is 14 residues. The V and J ends lost 3 bases and 8 bases, in that order; junction bases with no gene match: 8. For the CDR3, the DNA is TGTGCCAGCTCACCGGGGGACAGGTCAACGGGCTACACCTTC. Translated, it gives CASSPGDRSTGYTF.

This chain uses TRBV14 with TRBJ1-1; D uncertain. V lost 0 bases and J lost 3, with 20 bases in between. This CDR3 region has 18 residues. Germline V gene sequence: CDR1 SGHDN, CDR2 FVKESK. The CDR3 DNA reads TGTGCCAGCAGCCAAGATTACTCTTACCGGGGTATTGACACTGAAGCTTTCTTT. It is translated as CASSQDYSYRGIDTEAFF. Combining the CDR3 with reference TRBV14 and TRBJ1-1 gives the whole variable domain EAGVTQFPSHSVIEKGQTVTLRCDPISGHDNLYWYRRVMGKEIKFLLHFVKESKQDESGMPNNRFLAERTGGTYSTLKVQPAELEDSGVYFCASSQDYSYRGIDTEAFFGQGTRLTVV.

This chain links TRBV2 with TRBJ1-6, with TRBD1 matching 8 bases. Germline V lookup: CDR1 SNHLY, CDR2 FYNNEI. The trim removed 6 bases at V and 7 bases at J, leaving 5 bases unmatched. The CDR3 extends over 14 amino acids. This CDR3 reads CASSPGQGNSPLHF. CDR3 coding DNA: TGTGCCAGCAGCCCCGGACAGGGAAATTCACCCCTCCACTTT.

This chain links TRBV5-1 with TRBJ1-4, with a weak D call TRBD1 (6 bases). Looked up from germline, CDR1 is SGHRS and CDR2 is YFSETQ. Between the trimmed V and J ends, which lost 0 bases and 8 bases, there was a span of 11 bases. This CDR3 is 14 amino acids long. CDR3 in amino acids: CASSLDRAREKLFF. CDR3 coding DNA: TGCGCCAGCAGCTTGGACAGGGCGAGGGAAAAACTGTTTTTT.